This paragraph reports one T cell receptor beta chain. In the original processing: Estimation of nucleated cell counts was performed using reference gene primer amplification. Assay used: immunoSEQ multiplex PCR; TCRdb lists only in-frame clones, some missing. V and J calls and clone size are copied from that table; D and trimming were computed from the DNA. The sample comprises about 180,000 clones, 60% to 80% of which are singletons, and less than 30% rests with the top ten. The sample comes from a study of blood T cell repertoires in COVID-19. About the research overall: Samples of COVID-19 (acute and convalescent) were obtained from the United States, Italy and Spain. Nucleic acid was either cDNA or gDNA, and it came from T cells, B-cell-depleted T cells, or PBMCs.

Unmatched junction bases numbered 5, after V lost 5 bases and J lost 9 bases. Germline V gene data show CDR1 as MNHEY and CDR2 as SVGAGI. The CDR3 is 14 amino acids. The V and J genes are TRBV6-5 and TRBJ1-6; TRBD1 aligns across 9 bases. The sample was peripheral blood. This TCR was sampled from a woman in her sixties or seventies with acute or convalescent COVID-19. The CDR3 DNA reads TGTGCCAGCAGTCGGACAGGGGTTAGTTCACCCCTCCACTTT. Its translation: CASSRTGVSSPLHF.